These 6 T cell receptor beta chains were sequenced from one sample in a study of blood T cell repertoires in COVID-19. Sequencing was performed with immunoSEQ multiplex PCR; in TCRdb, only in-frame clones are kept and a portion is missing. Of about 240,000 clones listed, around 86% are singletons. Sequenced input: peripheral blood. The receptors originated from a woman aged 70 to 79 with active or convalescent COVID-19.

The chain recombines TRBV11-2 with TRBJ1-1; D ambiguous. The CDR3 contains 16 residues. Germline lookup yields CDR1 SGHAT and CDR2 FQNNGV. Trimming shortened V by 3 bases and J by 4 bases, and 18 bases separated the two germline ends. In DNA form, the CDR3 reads TGTGCCAGCAGCTTGGACTCTCCCGGGGAAGGCACTGAAGCTTTCTTT. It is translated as CASSLDSPGEGTEAFF.

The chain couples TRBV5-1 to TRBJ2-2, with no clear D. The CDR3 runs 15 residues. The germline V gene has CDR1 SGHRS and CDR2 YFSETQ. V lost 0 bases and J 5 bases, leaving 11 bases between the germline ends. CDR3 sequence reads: CASSLEATLTGELFF. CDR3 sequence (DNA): TGCGCCAGCAGCTTGGAAGCCACCTTGACCGGGGAGCTGTTTTTT. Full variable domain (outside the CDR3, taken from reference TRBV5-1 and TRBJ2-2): KAGVTQTPRYLIKTRGQQVTLSCSPISGHRSVSWYQQTPGQGLQFLFEYFSETQRNKGNFPGRFSGRQFSNSRSEMNVSTLELGDSALYLCASSLEATLTGELFFGEGSRLTVL.

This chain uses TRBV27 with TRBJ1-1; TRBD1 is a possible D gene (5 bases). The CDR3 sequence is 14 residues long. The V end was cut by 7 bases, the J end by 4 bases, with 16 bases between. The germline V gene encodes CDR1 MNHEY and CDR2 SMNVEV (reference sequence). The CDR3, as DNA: TGTGCCAGCACCCCGATGAAGGGGTTCACTGAAGCTTTCTTT. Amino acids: CASTPMKGFTEAFF.

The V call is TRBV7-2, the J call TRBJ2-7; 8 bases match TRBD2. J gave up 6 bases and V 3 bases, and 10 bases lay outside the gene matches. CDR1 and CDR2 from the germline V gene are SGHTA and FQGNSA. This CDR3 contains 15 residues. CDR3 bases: TGTGCCAGCAGCTTGGTAGTGGTAGCGGGGAGCGAGCAGTACTTC. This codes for CASSLVVVAGSEQYF.

This chain's CDR3 is CATEGGVYQPQHF. In DNA form, the CDR3 reads TGTGCCACTGAGGGGGGGGTCTATCAGCCCCAGCATTTT. The chain joins TRBV19 to TRBJ1-5; a weak D match, TRBD1 (6 bases). The V gene's germline CDR1 is LNHDA and CDR2 SQIVND (reference sequence). This CDR3 is built from 13 residues. V lost 10 bases and J lost 5, with 15 bases in between. The full variable domain, rest sourced from reference TRBV19 and TRBJ1-5, is DGGITQSPKYLFRKEGQNVTLSCEQNLNHDAMYWYRQDPGQGLRLIYYSQIVNDFQKGDIAEGYSVSREKKESFPLTVTSAQKNPTAFYLCATEGGVYQPQHFGDGTRLSIL.

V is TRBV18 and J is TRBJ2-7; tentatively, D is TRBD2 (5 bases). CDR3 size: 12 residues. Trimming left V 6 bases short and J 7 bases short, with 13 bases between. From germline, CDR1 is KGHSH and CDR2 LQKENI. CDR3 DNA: TGTGCCAGCTCTCCCGGCAGAGGGGAGCAGTACTTC. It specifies CASSPGRGEQYF. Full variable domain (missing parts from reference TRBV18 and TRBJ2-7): NAGVMQNPRHLVRRRGQEARLRCSPMKGHSHVYWYRQLPEEGLKFMVYLQKENIIDESGMPKERFSAEFPKEGPSILRIQQVVRGDSAAYFCASSPGRGEQYFGPGTRLTVT.